This T cell receptor (beta chain) is from a study of OX40 agonist ivuxolimab in advanced cancers. Study results and caveats: Clonal expansion among partial responders at 0.1-3.0 mg/kg ranked near the lowest. Determination of antigen specificity was not performed for the expanded peripheral T cells. Relative to CD4+ cells, CD8+ T cells on average had more expanded clones.

Patients had blood sampled at baseline and again on cycle 4 day 1 and cycle 7 day 1. Trimming took off 6 bases at V and 2 bases at J, with 17 bases between the two ends. Germline values: CDR1 SQVTM, CDR2 ANQGSEA. CDR3 size: 15 residues. As for this clone: Its specificity is unknown.

This table comes from immunoSEQ multiplex PCR, and its TCRdb copy is limited to in-frame clones, with some not included. The sample yields some 64,000 clones, around 88% seen once. The TCR sequence derives from an adult with an advanced solid tumor such as melanoma, head and neck, liver or kidney cancer. The sequencing used CD4+ or CD8+ T cells sorted from blood, collected in a trial of the OX40 agonist ivuxolimab. The chain combines TRBV29-1 with TRBJ2-4; no clear D. CDR3 in DNA: TGCAGCGTCGCTTCGCGAGGTGGTCCCAAAAACATTCAGTACTTC. It yields the protein CSVASRGGPKNIQYF.